The clone carrying this T cell receptor beta chain was detected once. V shed 5 bases, J shed 7 bases, and the junction held 10 bases outside the gene matches. The germline gives CDR1 LNHDA, CDR2 SQIVND (reference sequence). The CDR3 totals 15 residues. This sample is drawn from a study of cytomegalovirus exposure and HLA in healthy donors. Primers for the PCR totalled 60 Vbeta and 13 Jbeta. Profiled with immunoSEQ multiplex PCR; TCRdb holds only in-frame clones, not every one. The repertoire includes about 130,000 clones, around 80% of them detected once, and roughly 1.9% sits in the top ten. The genes are TRBV19 and TRBJ1-2; 10 bases line up with TRBD1. The clonotype was recovered from a woman between 40 and 55 years old in good health and CMV-seronegative. The sample taken for sequencing was PBMCs. The CDR3 is CASSLSATGGLGYTF. CDR3 sequence (DNA): TGTGCCAGTAGTCTTTCTGCGACAGGGGGCCTTGGCTACACCTTC.